What follows describes a single T cell receptor (beta chain). The PCR had 60 Vbeta and 13 Jbeta primers. Clones were read by immunoSEQ multiplex PCR, and TCRdb kept only the in-frame ones, dropping some. The sample includes about 55,000 clones, approximately 71% of them seen just once. The CDR3 consists of 16 residues. The junction had 5 bases not matched to a gene; V was cut back by 0 bases and J by 3 bases. Germline CDR1 is SGHRS and CDR2 is YFSETQ. These data are taken from a study of cytomegalovirus exposure and HLA in healthy donors. Despite likely unrecorded immune exposures, the donors were nominally healthy at the time of sampling.

The gene calls are TRBV5-1 and TRBJ1-1; 10 bases align to TRBD1. The material sequenced was PBMCs. The receptor was derived from a middle-aged man in good health and CMV-seropositive. This chain's CDR3 is CASSLDPTGGDTEAFF. The CDR3 DNA sequence: TGCGCCAGCAGCTTGGATCCGACAGGGGGCGACACTGAAGCTTTCTTT.